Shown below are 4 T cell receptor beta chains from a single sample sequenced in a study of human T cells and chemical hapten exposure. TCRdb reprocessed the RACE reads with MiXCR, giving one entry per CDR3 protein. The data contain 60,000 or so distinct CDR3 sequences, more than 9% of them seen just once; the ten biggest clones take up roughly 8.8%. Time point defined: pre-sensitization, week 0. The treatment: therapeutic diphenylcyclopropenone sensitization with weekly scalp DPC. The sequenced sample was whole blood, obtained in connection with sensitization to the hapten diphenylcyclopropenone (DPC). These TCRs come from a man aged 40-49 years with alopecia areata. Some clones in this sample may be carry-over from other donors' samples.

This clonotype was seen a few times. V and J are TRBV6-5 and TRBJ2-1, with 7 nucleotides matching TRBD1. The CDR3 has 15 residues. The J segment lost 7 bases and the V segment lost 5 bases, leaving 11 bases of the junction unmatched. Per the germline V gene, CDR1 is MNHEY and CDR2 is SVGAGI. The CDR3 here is CASSRSRDSYNEQFF. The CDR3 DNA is TGTGCCAGCAGTCGATCCCGGGACAGCTATAATGAGCAGTTCTTC.

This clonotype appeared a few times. CDR3 DNA sequence: TGTGCCACCAGCAGAGACCAGGGAAGTCGGTACGAGCAGTACTTC. Protein product: CATSRDQGSRYEQYF. The V gene is TRBV15, the J gene TRBJ2-7; weak D call: TRBD1 (5 bases). V lost 0 bases and J 4 bases, leaving 13 bases between the germline ends. CDR1 and CDR2 (germline): LNHNV, YYDKDF (reference sequence). CDR3 length: 15 amino acids.

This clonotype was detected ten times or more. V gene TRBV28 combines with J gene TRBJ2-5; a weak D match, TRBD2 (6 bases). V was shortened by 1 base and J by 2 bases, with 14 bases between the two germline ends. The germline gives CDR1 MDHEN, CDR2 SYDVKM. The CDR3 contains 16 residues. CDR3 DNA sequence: TGTGCCAGCAGTTTATTGGGGGGTACGTCTCAAGAGACCCAGTACTTC. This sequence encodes CASSLLGGTSQETQYF.

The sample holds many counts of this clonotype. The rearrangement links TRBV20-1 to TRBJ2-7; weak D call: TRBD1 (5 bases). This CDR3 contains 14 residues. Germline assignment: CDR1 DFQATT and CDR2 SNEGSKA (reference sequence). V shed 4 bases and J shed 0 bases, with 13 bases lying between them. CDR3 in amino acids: CSATPGRLSYEQYF. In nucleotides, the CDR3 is TGCAGTGCTACTCCAGGGCGACTCTCCTACGAGCAGTACTTC.